The next 20 T cell receptor beta chains were all read from a single sample in a study of neurological immune-mediated disorders. TCRdb reanalysed the 5' RACE reads using MiXCR and keeps one entry per CDR3 protein. The data contain 70,000 to 95,000 distinct CDR3 sequences, around an eighth of them singletons. The specimen was PBMCs. The receptors were gathered from a woman between 45 and 60 years old in good health.

The sample holds many counts of this clonotype. The rearrangement links TRBV5-1 to TRBJ1-1; D gene ambiguous. Per germline, CDR1 SGHRS and CDR2 YFSETQ. Trimming shortened V by 4 bases and J by 10 bases, and 17 bases separated the two germline ends. This CDR3 contains 13 residues. The chain's CDR3 is CASSLGGADGAFF. The DNA for the CDR3 is TGCGCCAGCAGCCTGGGCGGTGCAGATGGAGCTTTCTTT.

This clonotype was counted at least ten times. The rearrangement joins TRBV28 to TRBJ2-1, with D possibly matching TRBD2 (6 bases). Trimming removed 6 bases from V and 6 bases from J, with 6 bases in between. The CDR3 spans 11 residues. Germline V gene sequence: CDR1 MDHEN, CDR2 SYDVKM. The DNA of the CDR3 is TGTGCCAGCAGACTAGCCAATGAGCAGTTCTTC. This sequence encodes CASRLANEQFF.

This clonotype was counted many times. The genes are TRBV11-2 and TRBJ2-7; tentatively, D is TRBD1 (5 bases). This CDR3 has 12 amino acids. In germline, CDR1 is SGHAT, CDR2 FQNNGV. V was pared by 6 bases and J by 6 bases, with 12 bases between. This chain's CDR3 is CASSLDRTEQYF. The DNA for the CDR3 is TGTGCCAGCAGTCTAGACAGAACCGAGCAGTACTTC.

To note about this clonotype: Since a much larger clone is just one base distant, this may be a read error. The chain employs TRBV20-1 and TRBJ2-2; 11 nucleotides match TRBD2. J was trimmed by 4 bases and V by 1 base; bases with no gene match: 8. This CDR3 comprises 17 residues. The V gene's germline CDR1 is DFQATT and CDR2 SNEGSKA (reference sequence). Here the CDR3 reads CSARVRTSGSTTGELFF. CDR3 nucleotide sequence: TGCAGTGCTAGAGTTCGTACTAGCGGGAGTACCACCGGGGAGCTGTTTTTT.

In this sample, this clonotype turned up many times. The V gene is TRBV20-1, the J gene TRBJ1-6, with a possible D match to TRBD1 (5 bases). There are 11 residues in the CDR3. V lost 6 bases and J 6 bases, leaving 6 bases between the germline ends. Germline V lookup: CDR1 DFQATT, CDR2 SNEGSKA (reference sequence). The CDR3 spells CSAGGNSPLHF. The CDR3 region has the DNA TGCAGTGCGGGGGGTAATTCACCCCTCCACTTT.

This clonotype was detected ten times or more. The chain carries TRBV3-1 and TRBJ1-1; D is ambiguous. Trimming stripped 0 bases from V and 6 bases from J, with 5 bases between. Germline V CDR1 and CDR2: LGHDT, YNNKEL (reference sequence). CDR3 size: 12 residues. CDR3 residues: CASSQDRAEAFF. CDR3 DNA: TGTGCCAGCAGCCAAGATCGGGCTGAAGCTTTCTTT.

This sequence joins TRBV6-2 or TRBV6-3 and TRBJ2-7; the D gene is possibly TRBD1 (6 bases). This CDR3 region has 15 residues. V lost 6 bases to trimming and J lost 2 bases, with 17 bases between them. Germline lookup yields CDR1 MNHEY and CDR2 SVGEGT. The CDR3, as DNA: TGTGCCAGCAGCATTACCGGGACACTTGCCTACGAGCAGTACTTC. Protein sequence: CASSITGTLAYEQYF.

This clonotype was seen repeatedly, ten times or more. The gene calls are TRBV7-2 and TRBJ2-5; D remains ambiguous. The CDR3 contains 15 residues. Germline V CDR1 and CDR2: SGHTA, FQGNSA. V shed 1 base and J shed 2 bases, with 11 bases lying between them. The CDR3 DNA sequence: TGTGCCAGCAGCTTAGGAAACGGACCTCAAGAGACCCAGTACTTC. It yields the protein CASSLGNGPQETQYF.

The rearrangement joins TRBV5-1 to TRBJ1-1; no definite D call. Per the germline V gene, CDR1 is SGHRS and CDR2 is YFSETQ. This CDR3 region has 13 residues. V dropped 2 bases and J dropped 5 bases, with 10 bases sitting between them. In DNA, the CDR3 is TGCGCCAGCAGCTTTTTCGGAGGGACTGAAGCTTTCTTT. Encoded protein: CASSFFGGTEAFF. Full variable domain (missing parts from reference TRBV5-1 and TRBJ1-1): KAGVTQTPRYLIKTRGQQVTLSCSPISGHRSVSWYQQTPGQGLQFLFEYFSETQRNKGNFPGRFSGRQFSNSRSEMNVSTLELGDSALYLCASSFFGGTEAFFGQGTRLTVV.

This clonotype was detected many times. This rearrangement joins TRBV12-3 or TRBV12-4 to TRBJ2-5, with D perhaps matching TRBD2 (6 bases). V was clipped by 5 bases and J by 4 bases, with 8 bases between them. CDR3 length: 12 amino acids. CDR3 protein: CASSMGGETQYF. CDR3 nucleotide sequence: TGTGCCAGCAGTATGGGGGGAGAGACCCAGTACTTC.

Many counts were recorded for this clonotype. This chain uses TRBV29-1 with TRBJ2-3; the match to TRBD2 covers 8 bases. V lost 7 bases, J lost 5 bases, and 11 bases stayed unmatched. The CDR3 is 14 residues long. Germline CDR1 and CDR2: SQVTM and ANQGSEA. CDR3 nucleotide sequence: TGCAGCGCCCTCGGGGGGGAAGGAGGAGATACGCAGTATTTT. Translated, it gives CSALGGEGGDTQYF.

This clonotype was recorded at least ten times. The chain has TRBV5-1 and TRBJ2-1; 11 bases line up with TRBD2. The CDR3 spans 15 residues. J lost 6 bases, V lost 2 bases, and 4 bases had no gene match. The germline V gene encodes CDR1 SGHRS and CDR2 YFSETQ. CDR3 residues: CASSFLAGGPNEQFF. As DNA, the CDR3 is TGCGCCAGCAGCTTCCTAGCGGGGGGCCCCAATGAGCAGTTCTTC.

This clonotype has at least ten counts. The rearrangement uses TRBV5-1 and TRBJ2-1, with a weak D call TRBD2 (6 bases). CDR3 length equals 14 residues. Between the trimmed V and J ends, which lost 5 bases and 4 bases, there was a span of 13 bases. Germline CDR1 is SGHRS and CDR2 is YFSETQ. In nucleotides, the CDR3 is TGCGCCAGCAGAGGGACTGCCATGTACAATGAGCAGTTCTTC. This translates into CASRGTAMYNEQFF.

This clonotype was detected a few times. This rearrangement joins TRBV5-5 to TRBJ1-1, with D possibly matching TRBD1 (5 bases). The germline V and J ends were trimmed by 4 bases and 1 base, with 20 bases remaining between them. This CDR3 contains 17 residues. Germline lookup yields CDR1 SGHKS and CDR2 YYEKEE (reference sequence). CDR3 nucleotide sequence: TGTGCCAGCAGCCGGCGCGGGACGAATTTACAGAACACTGAAGCTTTCTTT. It yields the protein CASSRRGTNLQNTEAFF.

This clonotype was picked up many times. The rearrangement uses TRBV24-1 and TRBJ1-4; D unresolved. V shed 4 bases and J shed 11 bases, with 13 bases lying between them. CDR1 is KGHDR and CDR2 is SFDVKD in the germline V gene. CDR3 size: 13 residues. CDR3 bases: TGTGCCACCAGTGAAAACCCCAATGGGAAACTGTTTTTT. Translation: CATSENPNGKLFF.

This clonotype was recorded at least ten times. Here the CDR3 DNA reads TGTGCCAGCAGCTCGACCACAGGGACTGAGCAGTTCTTC. This gives the protein CASSSTTGTEQFF. The rearrangement links TRBV5-5 to TRBJ2-1; tentatively, D is TRBD1 (6 bases). The CDR3 loop spans 13 amino acids. Trimming removed 3 bases from V and 9 bases from J, with 13 bases in between. Germline V CDR1 and CDR2: SGHKS, YYEKEE (reference sequence).

In this sample, this clonotype turned up many times. This sequence joins TRBV5-1 and TRBJ2-3, with a tentative D call TRBD2 (6 bases). V lost 7 bases, J lost 2 bases, and 17 bases lay in between. This CDR3 has 15 residues. CDR1 and CDR2 from the germline V gene are SGHRS and YFSETQ. The CDR3 is CASGLSGLTTDTQYF. The CDR3 coding sequence is TGCGCCAGCGGGCTATCGGGACTTACCACAGATACGCAGTATTTT. Combining the CDR3 with reference TRBV5-1 and TRBJ2-3 gives the whole variable domain KAGVTQTPRYLIKTRGQQVTLSCSPISGHRSVSWYQQTPGQGLQFLFEYFSETQRNKGNFPGRFSGRQFSNSRSEMNVSTLELGDSALYLCASGLSGLTTDTQYFGPGTRLTVL.

This chain joins TRBV14 and TRBJ2-1; 8 bases are shared with TRBD2. The CDR3 is 17 amino acids. V shed 0 bases, J shed 7 bases, and the junction held 11 bases outside the gene matches. The germline V gene encodes CDR1 SGHDN and CDR2 FVKESK. The CDR3 nucleotides read TGTGCCAGCAGCCAAGAGGTGGGCAGCGGGGGCCGGAATGAGCAGTTCTTC. This sequence encodes CASSQEVGSGGRNEQFF. Variable domain in full (rest from reference TRBV14 and TRBJ2-1): EAGVTQFPSHSVIEKGQTVTLRCDPISGHDNLYWYRRVMGKEIKFLLHFVKESKQDESGMPNNRFLAERTGGTYSTLKVQPAELEDSGVYFCASSQEVGSGGRNEQFFGPGTRLTVL.

This clonotype turned up a few times. This sequence joins TRBV7-9 and TRBJ2-2; 9 bases are a match to TRBD2. The trim removed 8 bases at V and 5 bases at J, leaving 6 bases unmatched. Germline lookup yields CDR1 SEHNR and CDR2 FQNEAQ (reference sequence). The CDR3 is made up of 14 amino acids. The CDR3 region is CASLAGDRTGELFF. CDR3 coding DNA: TGTGCCAGCTTAGCGGGAGATCGGACCGGGGAGCTGTTTTTT.

At least ten counts were recorded for this clonotype. The V gene is TRBV5-1, the J gene TRBJ2-1; no clear D gene. CDR3 length: 14 residues. Germline loops: CDR1 SGHRS, CDR2 YFSETQ. V gave up 4 bases and J gave up 2 bases, with 10 bases separating them. Here the CDR3 reads CASSPGSTYNEQFF. The CDR3 nucleotides are TGCGCCAGCAGCCCCGGGTCCACCTACAATGAGCAGTTCTTC.